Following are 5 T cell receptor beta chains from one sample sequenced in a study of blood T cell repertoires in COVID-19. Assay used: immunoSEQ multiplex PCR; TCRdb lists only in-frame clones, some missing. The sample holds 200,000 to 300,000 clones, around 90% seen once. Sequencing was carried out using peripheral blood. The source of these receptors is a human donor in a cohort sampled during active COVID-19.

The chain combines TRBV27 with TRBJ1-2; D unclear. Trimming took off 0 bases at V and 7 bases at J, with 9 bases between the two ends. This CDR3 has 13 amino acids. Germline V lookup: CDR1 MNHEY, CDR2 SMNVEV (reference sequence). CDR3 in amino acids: CASSLSIMAGYTF. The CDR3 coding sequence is TGTGCCAGCAGTTTATCGATAATGGCTGGCTACACCTTC.

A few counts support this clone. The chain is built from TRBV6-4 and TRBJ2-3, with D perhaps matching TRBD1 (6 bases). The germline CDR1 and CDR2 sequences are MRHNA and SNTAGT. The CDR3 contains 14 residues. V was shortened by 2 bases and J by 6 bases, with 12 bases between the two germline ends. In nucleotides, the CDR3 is TGTGCCAGCAGTGACCGGGCAGGGGTGGATACGCAGTATTTT. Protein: CASSDRAGVDTQYF.

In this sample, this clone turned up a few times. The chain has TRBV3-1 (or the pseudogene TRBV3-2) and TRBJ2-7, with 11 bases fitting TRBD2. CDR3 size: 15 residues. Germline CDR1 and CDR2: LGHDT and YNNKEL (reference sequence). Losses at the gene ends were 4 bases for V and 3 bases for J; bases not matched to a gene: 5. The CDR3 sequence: CASSLTSGRSYEQYF. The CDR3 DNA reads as TGTGCCAGCAGCCTTACTAGCGGGAGAAGCTACGAGCAGTACTTC.

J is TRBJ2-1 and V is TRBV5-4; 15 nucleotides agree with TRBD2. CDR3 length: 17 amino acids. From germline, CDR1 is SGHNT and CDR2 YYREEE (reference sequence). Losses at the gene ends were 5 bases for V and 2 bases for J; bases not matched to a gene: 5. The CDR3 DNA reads TGTGCCAGCAGGGAAGGACTAGCGGGAGGGCCCTACAATGAGCAGTTCTTC. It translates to CASREGLAGGPYNEQFF.

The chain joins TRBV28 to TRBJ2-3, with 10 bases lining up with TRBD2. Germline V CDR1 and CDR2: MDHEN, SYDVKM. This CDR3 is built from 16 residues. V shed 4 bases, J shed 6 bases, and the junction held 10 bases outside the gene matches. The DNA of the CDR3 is TGTGCCAGCAGTTCCGTTCTAGCGGGAGTGGCCGATACGCAGTATTTT. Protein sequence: CASSSVLAGVADTQYF.